The clone carrying this TCR beta chain appeared a few times. Its matching antigen is unknown. The sample has other DNA sequences that encode this CDR3 too. These data are taken from a study of beta chain features in type 1 diabetes. Study-level results: There was a moderate but significant shortening of TCRB CDR3s in all four CD4+ subsets of Type 1 diabetes patients.

Expressed TCRB transcripts were sequenced after all isolated RNA was converted to cDNA. Profiled with immunoSEQ multiplex PCR; TCRdb holds only in-frame clones, not every one. The sample includes some 110,000 clones, roughly 15% seen only once; the top ten take 2% to 3%. The germline V gene has CDR1 SGHDT and CDR2 YYEEEE. This CDR3 region has 11 residues. V was cut by 2 bases and J by 7 bases, with 5 bases left in between. This chain links TRBV5-6 with TRBJ2-3; D gene ambiguous. Sequencing input: central memory CD4+ T cells from blood. This clonotype was sampled from a man aged 25 to 45 with type 1 diabetes. In nucleotides, the CDR3 is TGTGCCAGCAGCTTAAGAAATACGCAGTATTTT. Translated: CASSLRNTQYF.